This T cell receptor beta chain was profiled in a study of spatial heterogeneity in lung cancer. Every molecule of TCR cDNA had its own unique molecular identifier. TCRdb reprocessed the 5' RACE reads with MiXCR, giving one entry per CDR3 protein. The data hold about 1,400 distinct CDR3 sequences, with roughly 46% observed a single time. Germline CDR1 reads SGDLS; CDR2 reads YYNGEE. The V segment lost 3 bases and the J segment 2 bases; nucleotides outside the gene matches: 4. The CDR3 length is 15 residues. Time point in this sample: sample taken at primary tumor resection. The input material, whole RNA from tumor, nontumor lung or frozen PBMC, was sequenced unsorted. Samples were donated by 72 untreated early-stage non-small cell lung cancer patients. Judged by abundance, this clonotype is medium-sized.

The receptor was isolated from a female donor with early-stage non-small cell lung cancer. This rearrangement joins TRBV9 to TRBJ2-3, with TRBD1 matching 9 bases. The source was PBMCs, collected at surgery. The CDR3 sequence: CASSGQGGDTDTQYF. CDR3 DNA: TGTGCCAGCAGCGGACAGGGGGGAGACACAGATACGCAGTATTTT.